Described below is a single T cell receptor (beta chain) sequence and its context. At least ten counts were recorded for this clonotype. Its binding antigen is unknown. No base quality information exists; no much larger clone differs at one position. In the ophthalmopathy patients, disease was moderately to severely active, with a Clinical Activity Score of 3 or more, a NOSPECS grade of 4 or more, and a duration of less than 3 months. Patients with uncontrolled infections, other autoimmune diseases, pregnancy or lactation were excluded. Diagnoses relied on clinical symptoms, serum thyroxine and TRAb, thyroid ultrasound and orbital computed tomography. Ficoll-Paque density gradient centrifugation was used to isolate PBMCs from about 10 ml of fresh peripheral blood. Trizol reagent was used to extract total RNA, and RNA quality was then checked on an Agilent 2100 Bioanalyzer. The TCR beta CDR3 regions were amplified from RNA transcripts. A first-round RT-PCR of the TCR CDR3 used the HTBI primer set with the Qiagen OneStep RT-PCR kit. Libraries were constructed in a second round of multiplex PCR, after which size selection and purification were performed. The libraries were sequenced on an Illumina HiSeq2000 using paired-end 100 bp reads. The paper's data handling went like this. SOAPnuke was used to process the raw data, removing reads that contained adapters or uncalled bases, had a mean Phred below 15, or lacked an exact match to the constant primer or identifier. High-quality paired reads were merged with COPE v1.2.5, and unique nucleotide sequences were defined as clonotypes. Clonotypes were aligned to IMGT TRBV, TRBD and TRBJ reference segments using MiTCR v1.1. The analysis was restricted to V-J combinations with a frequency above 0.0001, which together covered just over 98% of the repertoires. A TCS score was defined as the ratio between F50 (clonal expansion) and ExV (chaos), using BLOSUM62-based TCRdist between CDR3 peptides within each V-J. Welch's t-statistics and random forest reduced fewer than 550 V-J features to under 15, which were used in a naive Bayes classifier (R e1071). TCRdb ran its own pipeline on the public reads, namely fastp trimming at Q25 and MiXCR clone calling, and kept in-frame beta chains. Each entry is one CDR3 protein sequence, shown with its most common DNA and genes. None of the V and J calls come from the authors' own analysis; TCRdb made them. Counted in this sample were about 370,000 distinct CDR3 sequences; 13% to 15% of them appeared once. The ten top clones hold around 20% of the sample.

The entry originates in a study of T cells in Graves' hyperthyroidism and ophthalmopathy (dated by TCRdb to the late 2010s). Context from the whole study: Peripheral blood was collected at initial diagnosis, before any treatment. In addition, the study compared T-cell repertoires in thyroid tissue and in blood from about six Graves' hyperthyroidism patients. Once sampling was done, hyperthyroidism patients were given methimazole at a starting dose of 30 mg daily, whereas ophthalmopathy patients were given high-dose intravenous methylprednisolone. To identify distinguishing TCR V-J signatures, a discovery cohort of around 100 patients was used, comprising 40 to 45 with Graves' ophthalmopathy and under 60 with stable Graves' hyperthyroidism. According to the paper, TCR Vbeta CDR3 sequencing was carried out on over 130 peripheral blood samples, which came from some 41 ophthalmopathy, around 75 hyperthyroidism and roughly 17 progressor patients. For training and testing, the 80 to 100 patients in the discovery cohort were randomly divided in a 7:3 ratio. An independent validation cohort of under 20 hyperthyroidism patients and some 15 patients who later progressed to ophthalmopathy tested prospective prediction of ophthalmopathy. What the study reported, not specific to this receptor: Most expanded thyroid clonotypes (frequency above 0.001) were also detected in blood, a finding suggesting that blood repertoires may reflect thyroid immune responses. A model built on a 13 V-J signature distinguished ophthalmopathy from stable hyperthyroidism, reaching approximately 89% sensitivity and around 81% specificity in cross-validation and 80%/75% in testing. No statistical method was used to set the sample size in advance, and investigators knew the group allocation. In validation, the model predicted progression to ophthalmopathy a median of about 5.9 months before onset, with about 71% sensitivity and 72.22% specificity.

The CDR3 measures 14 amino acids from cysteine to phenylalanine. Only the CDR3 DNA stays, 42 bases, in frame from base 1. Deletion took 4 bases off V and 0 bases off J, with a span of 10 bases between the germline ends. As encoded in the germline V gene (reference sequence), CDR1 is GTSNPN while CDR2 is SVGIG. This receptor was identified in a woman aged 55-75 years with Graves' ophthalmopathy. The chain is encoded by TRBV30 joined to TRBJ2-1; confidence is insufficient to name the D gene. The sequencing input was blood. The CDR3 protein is CAWNKGYSYNEQFF. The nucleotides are TGTGCCTGGAATAAGGGATACTCCTACAATGAGCAGTTCTTC.